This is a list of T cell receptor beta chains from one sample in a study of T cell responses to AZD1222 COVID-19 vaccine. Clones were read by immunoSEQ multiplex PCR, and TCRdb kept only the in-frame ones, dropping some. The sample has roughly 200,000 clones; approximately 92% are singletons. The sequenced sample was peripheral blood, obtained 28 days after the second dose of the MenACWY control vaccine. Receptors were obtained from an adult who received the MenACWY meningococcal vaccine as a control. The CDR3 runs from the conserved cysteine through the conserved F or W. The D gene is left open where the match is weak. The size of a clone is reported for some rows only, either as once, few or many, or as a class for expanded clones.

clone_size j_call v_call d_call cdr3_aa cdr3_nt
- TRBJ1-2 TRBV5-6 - CASSPQTNYGYTF TGTGCCAGCTCGCCCCAAACTAACTATGGCTACACCTTC
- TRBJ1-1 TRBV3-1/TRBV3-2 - CASSQGTSGAFF TGTGCCAGCAGCCAAGGGACCTCGGGAGCTTTCTTT
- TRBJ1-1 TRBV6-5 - CASRQSRGTEAFF TGTGCCAGCAGGCAATCGAGGGGGACTGAAGCTTTCTTT
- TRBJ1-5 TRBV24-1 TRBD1 CATSEEGAGQPQHF TGTGCCACCAGTGAAGAGGGGGCTGGGCAGCCCCAGCATTTT
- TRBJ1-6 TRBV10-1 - CASSDGSSYNSPLHF TGCGCCAGCAGTGACGGGAGCTCCTATAATTCACCCCTCCACTTT
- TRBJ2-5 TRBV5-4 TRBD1 CASSYGTVGETQYF TGTGCCAGCAGCTACGGGACAGTCGGCGAGACCCAGTACTTC
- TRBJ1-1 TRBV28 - CASSLAHEAFF TGTGCCAGCAGTTTAGCTCATGAAGCTTTCTTT
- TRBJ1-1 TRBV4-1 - CASSQDVGVRGMNTEAFF TGCGCCAGCAGCCAAGATGTTGGGGTTCGGGGGATGAACACTGAAGCTTTCTTT
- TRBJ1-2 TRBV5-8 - CASSLTGAGYGYTF TGTGCCAGCAGCTTGACTGGGGCCGGGTATGGCTACACCTTC
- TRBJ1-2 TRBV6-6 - CASSQTGNYGYTF TGTGCCAGCAGTCAGACAGGAAACTATGGCTACACCTTC
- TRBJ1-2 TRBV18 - CASSPLGTNYGYTF TGTGCCAGCTCACCCTTGGGGACTAACTATGGCTACACCTTC
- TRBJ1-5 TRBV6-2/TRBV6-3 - CASSYIDRSQPQHF TGTGCCAGCAGTTATATAGATCGGAGCCAGCCCCAGCATTTT
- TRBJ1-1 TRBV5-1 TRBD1 CASSSTRQGGTEAFF TGCGCCAGCAGCTCCACTAGACAGGGAGGAACTGAAGCTTTCTTT
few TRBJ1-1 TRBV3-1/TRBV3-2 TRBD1 CASSLSGGGTEAFF TGTGCCAGCAGCCTGTCAGGGGGAGGCACTGAAGCTTTCTTT
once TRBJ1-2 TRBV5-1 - CASSLDSWQGYTF TGCGCCAGCAGCCTCGACAGCTGGCAAGGCTACACCTTC
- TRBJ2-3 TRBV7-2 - CASSLAVGAQDTQYF TGTGCCAGCAGCTTAGCGGTGGGGGCGCAAGATACGCAGTATTTT
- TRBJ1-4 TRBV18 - CASSRGDDEKLFF TGTGCCAGCTCACGGGGGGACGATGAAAAACTGTTTTTT
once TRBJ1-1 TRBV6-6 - CASSYSRSSTEAFF TGTGCCAGCAGTTACTCGAGGTCCAGCACTGAAGCTTTCTTT
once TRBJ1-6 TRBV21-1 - CASSKDLVGVKSPLHF TGTGCCAGCAGCAAAGATCTCGTCGGGGTAAAGTCACCCCTCCACTTT
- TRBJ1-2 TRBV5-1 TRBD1 CASSEGTGYGYTF TGCGCCAGCAGTGAGGGGACAGGCTATGGCTACACCTTC
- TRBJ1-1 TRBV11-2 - CASSLTANTEAFF TGTGCCAGCAGCTTAACCGCGAACACTGAAGCTTTCTTT
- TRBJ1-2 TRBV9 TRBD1 CASSAETQGEGYTF TGTGCCAGCAGCGCGGAAACGCAGGGGGAAGGCTACACCTTC
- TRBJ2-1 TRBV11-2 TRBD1 CASSLLQGSVSYNEQFF TGTGCCAGCAGCCTATTACAGGGGAGTGTATCCTACAATGAGCAGTTCTTC
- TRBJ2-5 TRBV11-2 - CASSLWDGLGETQYF TGTGCCAGCAGCTTATGGGACGGTTTAGGGGAGACCCAGTACTTC
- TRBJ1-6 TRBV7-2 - CASSFLGEGSPLHF TGTGCCAGCAGCTTTCTAGGCGAGGGTTCACCCCTCCACTTT
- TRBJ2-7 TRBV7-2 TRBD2 CASTRQRDYEQYF TGTGCCAGCACCCGCCAGCGGGATTACGAGCAGTACTTC